What follows are 20 T cell receptor beta chains derived from one specimen sequenced in a study of blood T cell repertoires in COVID-19. Sequenced by immunoSEQ multiplex PCR; TCRdb stores in-frame clones only, minus some. Of just over 250,000 clones in the sample, approximately 87% are singletons; the top ten hold about 2.1%. The sequencing input was peripheral blood. Every receptor here comes from a woman between 50 and 59 years old with acute or convalescent COVID-19.

This chain connects TRBV15 to TRBJ1-5, with TRBD1 matching over 7 bases. Germline V CDR1 and CDR2: LNHNV, YYDKDF (reference sequence). V lost 1 base, J lost 1 base, and 4 bases stayed unmatched. The CDR3 loop spans 16 amino acids. The CDR3 coding sequence is TGTGCCACCAGCAGAGTAGCAGGGGGAAGCAATCAGCCCCAGCATTTT. It codes for CATSRVAGGSNQPQHF.

CDR3 DNA: TGTGCCGGAGGACCCCCATATAGCAATCAGCCCCAGCATTTT. Its protein is CAGGPPYSNQPQHF. The J gene is TRBJ1-5, the V gene TRBV6-5, with D unresolved. There are 14 residues in the CDR3. Trimming took off 11 bases at V and 0 bases at J, with 14 bases between the two ends. Germline assignment: CDR1 MNHEY and CDR2 SVGAGI.

The chain recombines TRBV6-1 with TRBJ2-7, with TRBD1 matching 10 bases. CDR1 is MNHNS, CDR2 SASEGT, per germline. The CDR3 length is 15 residues. The J segment lost 4 bases and the V segment lost 3 bases, leaving 6 bases of the junction unmatched. The CDR3 reads CASSEGGQGLYEQYF. The CDR3, as DNA: TGTGCCAGCAGTGAGGGGGGACAGGGGCTATACGAGCAGTACTTC.

CDR3 sequence: CASSQESWLRGNGEFYGYTF. DNA for the CDR3: TGTGCCAGCAGCCAAGAGTCCTGGCTCCGAGGGAATGGGGAGTTCTATGGCTACACCTTC. V usage is TRBV3-1 (or the pseudogene TRBV3-2) and J usage is TRBJ1-2; D uncertain. This CDR3 has 20 amino acids. Trimming removed 0 bases at V and 4 bases at J, with 27 bases between. Germline CDR1 reads LGHDT; CDR2 reads YNNKEL (reference sequence).

This chain connects TRBV24-1 to TRBJ2-3; a possible D gene is TRBD1 (6 bases). The CDR3 is 15 amino acids. Germline CDR1 is KGHDR and CDR2 is SFDVKD. The ends were cut back, 3 bases at V and 5 bases at J, with 14 bases in the middle. For the CDR3, the DNA is TGTGCCACCAGTGATCAGGGGTGGTTCGGAGATACGCAGTATTTT. It translates to CATSDQGWFGDTQYF.

This chain links TRBV18 with TRBJ1-4; no clear D. In germline, CDR1 is KGHSH, CDR2 LQKENI. This CDR3 is built from 16 residues. Trimming left V 2 bases short and J 0 bases short, with 10 bases between. The CDR3 coding sequence is TGTGCCAGCTCACCATCCCACCTAGCAACTAATGAAAAACTGTTTTTT. Translating it yields CASSPSHLATNEKLFF.

V usage is TRBV20-1 and J usage is TRBJ2-7; TRBD2 matches 10 bases. The CDR3 totals 15 residues. Germline V gene data show CDR1 as DFQATT and CDR2 as SNEGSKA (reference sequence). The J segment lost 2 bases and the V segment lost 3 bases, leaving 7 bases of the junction unmatched. This chain's CDR3 is CSASTSGMVTYEQYF. In DNA, the CDR3 is TGCAGTGCTAGTACTAGCGGGATGGTAACCTACGAGCAGTACTTC.

This chain links TRBV18 with TRBJ1-6; D is perhaps TRBD1 (5 bases). Trimming stripped 4 bases from V and 7 bases from J, with 11 bases between. CDR1 KGHSH and CDR2 LQKENI come from the germline V gene. The length of the CDR3 is 14 residues. CDR3 nucleotide sequence: TGTGCCAGCTCACTCTCGGGGGACAATTCACCCCTCCACTTT. Amino acid sequence: CASSLSGDNSPLHF.

The V and J genes are TRBV27 and TRBJ2-1; tentative D call: TRBD1 (5 bases). The CDR3 is 18 amino acids. The germline V gene has CDR1 MNHEY and CDR2 SMNVEV (reference sequence). Trimming took 4 bases from V and 0 from J, leaving 19 bases between them. The CDR3 loop is CASSSSYRSIFSYNEQFF. The DNA for the CDR3 is TGTGCCAGCAGTTCGAGTTACAGGTCTATATTCTCCTACAATGAGCAGTTCTTC.

This clone was found once. The chain links TRBV6-5 to TRBJ1-5; D unclear. Germline-derived CDR1 and CDR2 are MNHEY and SVGAGI. Trimming shortened V by 8 bases and J by 3 bases, and 14 bases separated the two germline ends. The CDR3 contains 14 residues. The CDR3 reads CASGLGVFNQPQHF. The CDR3 nucleotides are TGTGCCAGCGGGCTCGGGGTCTTCAATCAGCCCCAGCATTTT.

The chain carries TRBV27 and TRBJ2-7; 7 bases fit TRBD2. This CDR3 has 16 residues. Germline lookup yields CDR1 MNHEY and CDR2 SMNVEV (reference sequence). The V and J ends lost 0 bases and 0 bases, in that order; junction bases with no gene match: 5. The CDR3 bases are TGTGCCAGCAGTTTATCATTGACTAGCCTCTCCTACGAGCAGTACTTC. Translating it yields CASSLSLTSLSYEQYF.

J is TRBJ1-5 and V is TRBV15; no firm D call. Germline loops: CDR1 LNHNV, CDR2 YYDKDF (reference sequence). Trimming shortened V by 3 bases and J by 3 bases, and 6 bases separated the two germline ends. The CDR3 covers 13 residues. The CDR3 coding sequence is TGTGCCACCAGCAGCATAGCCAATCAGCCCCAGCATTTT. Residues: CATSSIANQPQHF.

This sequence joins TRBV19 and TRBJ2-7; 7 bases fit TRBD1. Germline CDR1 reads LNHDA; CDR2 reads SQIVND (reference sequence). The CDR3 is 12 residues long. V lost 8 bases to trimming and J lost 2 bases; unmatched junction nucleotides: 3. Here the CDR3 DNA reads TGTGCCAGTTCCGGACAGGCCTACGAGCAGTACTTC. Protein: CASSGQAYEQYF.

The rearrangement joins TRBV7-2 to TRBJ1-6; tentatively, D is TRBD1 (5 bases). Germline V CDR1 and CDR2: SGHTA, FQGNSA. The CDR3 is made up of 13 amino acids. Trimming took 2 bases from V and 7 from J, leaving 6 bases between them. The CDR3 region is CASSLRQNSPLHF. CDR3 DNA sequence: TGTGCCAGCAGCTTAAGACAGAATTCACCCCTCCACTTT. Full variable domain (remainder filled in from reference TRBV7-2 and TRBJ1-6): GAGVSQSPSNKVTEKGKDVELRCDPISGHTALYWYRQSLGQGLEFLIYFQGNSAPDKSGLPSDRFSAERTGGSVSTLTIQRTQQEDSAVYLCASSLRQNSPLHFGNGTRLTVT.

The chain couples TRBV28 to TRBJ1-4; D might be TRBD1 (6 bases). The V end was cut by 1 base, the J end by 7 bases, with 10 bases between. Germline CDR1 reads MDHEN; CDR2 reads SYDVKM. The CDR3 spans 14 residues. DNA of the CDR3: TGTGCCAGCAGTTTATCAGGGGCTGGTGAAAAACTGTTTTTT. As protein: CASSLSGAGEKLFF.

J is TRBJ1-3 and V is TRBV5-5; TRBD1 is a possible D gene (6 bases). CDR3 length: 17 residues. Germline loops: CDR1 SGHKS, CDR2 YYEKEE (reference sequence). V lost 3 bases and J lost 0, with 16 bases in between. Written as DNA, the CDR3 is TGTGCCAGCAGCTCGACCTCACAGGGTCTCTCTGGAAACACCATATATTTT. This encodes CASSSTSQGLSGNTIYF.

This rearrangement joins TRBV7-9 to TRBJ2-3; 7 nucleotides line up with TRBD2. Trimming cost V 4 bases and J 2 bases; bases outside gene matches: 6. CDR1 is SEHNR and CDR2 is FQNEAQ in the germline V gene (reference sequence). This CDR3 has 15 residues. CDR3 DNA sequence: TGTGCCAGCAGCTGGAGGCTAGCGGCCACAGATACGCAGTATTTT. Translated, it gives CASSWRLAATDTQYF.

The chain employs TRBV5-1 and TRBJ2-2, with TRBD2 matching over 15 bases. Germline CDR1 SGHRS, CDR2 YFSETQ. Losses at the gene ends were 3 bases for V and 5 bases for J; bases not matched to a gene: 5. This CDR3 spans 17 amino acids. CDR3 residues: CASSYGLAGGRTGELFF. CDR3 nucleotides: TGCGCCAGCAGCTACGGACTAGCGGGAGGGCGGACCGGGGAGCTGTTTTTT.

This chain connects TRBV9 to TRBJ2-5, with D possibly matching TRBD1 (7 bases). CDR3 length: 15 amino acids. Trimming cost V 2 bases and J 2 bases, with 13 bases left between them. The V gene's germline CDR1 is SGDLS and CDR2 YYNGEE. CDR3 residues: CASSVRQGGQETQYF. The CDR3 DNA reads TGTGCCAGCAGCGTTCGGCAGGGGGGTCAAGAGACCCAGTACTTC.

This chain connects TRBV7-2 to TRBJ2-7; weak D call: TRBD1 (5 bases). The CDR3 has 14 amino acids. V was trimmed by 3 bases and J by 5 bases, leaving 14 bases between them. CDR1 is SGHTA, CDR2 FQGNSA, per germline. The CDR3 bases are TGTGCCAGCAGCTTGCGGCAGGGTAGGAACGAGCAGTACTTC. This codes for CASSLRQGRNEQYF.